A selection of T cell receptor beta chains follows, all from one sample in a study of blood T cell repertoires in COVID-19. Produced via immunoSEQ multiplex PCR; TCRdb's table is partial and in-frame only. The sample yields approximately 190,000 clones, 70% to 90% seen once. Sequencing was done on a sample of peripheral blood. All receptors derive from a man between 65 and 85 years old with active or convalescent COVID-19. The CDR3 runs from the conserved cysteine through the conserved F or W. Each record gives: CDR3 length, D gene, J gene, clone size, V gene, CDR3 DNA, CDR3 protein. The D gene is left open where the match is weak. Clone size is stated in some rows and not others, as once, few, many or a class when expanded.

cdr3_length: 15; d_call: NA; j_call: TRBJ1-5; clone_size: NA; v_call: TRBV2; cdr3_nt: TGTGCCAGCAGCCCTTGGGGGGGGGCAGGTCAGCCCCAGCATTTT; cdr3_aa: CASSPWGGAGQPQHF
cdr3_length: 13; d_call: NA; j_call: TRBJ1-2; clone_size: NA; v_call: TRBV28; cdr3_nt: TGTGCCAGCAGTTTGGTGGGGGCCTATGGCTACACCTTC; cdr3_aa: CASSLVGAYGYTF
cdr3_length: 15; d_call: NA; j_call: TRBJ2-2; clone_size: NA; v_call: TRBV6-5; cdr3_nt: TGTGCCACTTCGGCGGGGCAGTCCCGGATCGGGGAGCTGTTTTTT; cdr3_aa: CATSAGQSRIGELFF
cdr3_length: 13; d_call: NA; j_call: TRBJ1-5; clone_size: NA; v_call: TRBV2; cdr3_nt: TGTGCCAGCAGTACAGGGTACAATCAGCCCCAGCATTTT; cdr3_aa: CASSTGYNQPQHF
cdr3_length: 15; d_call: NA; j_call: TRBJ1-1; clone_size: once; v_call: TRBV27; cdr3_nt: TGTGCCAGCAGTTCCAGGACCGCGACGAGGGCTGAAGCTTTCTTT; cdr3_aa: CASSSRTATRAEAFF
cdr3_length: 13; d_call: NA; j_call: TRBJ2-7; clone_size: once; v_call: TRBV29-1; cdr3_nt: TGCAGCGTTGGAGGAGGGAAGTACTACGAGCAGTACTTC; cdr3_aa: CSVGGGKYYEQYF
cdr3_length: 19; d_call: TRBD2; j_call: TRBJ2-1; clone_size: NA; v_call: TRBV3-1/TRBV3-2; cdr3_nt: TGTGCCAGCAGCCAGGCCACTTCCTTACTAGCGGGGGGGTACAATGAGCAGTTCTTC; cdr3_aa: CASSQATSLLAGGYNEQFF
cdr3_length: 13; d_call: TRBD1; j_call: TRBJ1-6; clone_size: few; v_call: TRBV18; cdr3_nt: TGTGCCAGCTCGGGACAGGATGGAAAATCCCTCCACTTT; cdr3_aa: CASSGQDGKSLHF
cdr3_length: 16; d_call: TRBD2; j_call: TRBJ2-3; clone_size: once; v_call: TRBV27; cdr3_nt: TGTGCCAGCAGTACAGGGACTAGCGGGAGGGGAGATACGCAGTATTTT; cdr3_aa: CASSTGTSGRGDTQYF
cdr3_length: 14; d_call: NA; j_call: TRBJ2-3; clone_size: NA; v_call: TRBV11-2; cdr3_nt: TGTGCCAGCAGCTTAGACTCCGGGGCAGATACGCAGTATTTT; cdr3_aa: CASSLDSGADTQYF
cdr3_length: 15; d_call: TRBD2; j_call: TRBJ2-5; clone_size: NA; v_call: TRBV3-1/TRBV3-2; cdr3_nt: TGTGCCAGCAGCCAAACTAGCGGGAGTTTGGAGACCCAGTACTTC; cdr3_aa: CASSQTSGSLETQYF
cdr3_length: 16; d_call: NA; j_call: TRBJ1-6; clone_size: NA; v_call: TRBV5-1; cdr3_nt: TGCGCCAGCAGCTTGTGGAACTCAGGGTCTAATTCACCCCTCCACTTT; cdr3_aa: CASSLWNSGSNSPLHF
cdr3_length: 12; d_call: NA; j_call: TRBJ2-3; clone_size: NA; v_call: TRBV27; cdr3_nt: TGTGCCAGCAGTCACAGGCCAGATACGCAGTATTTT; cdr3_aa: CASSHRPDTQYF
cdr3_length: 15; d_call: TRBD1; j_call: TRBJ1-5; clone_size: NA; v_call: TRBV28; cdr3_nt: TGTGCCAGCAGATCGGGACAGGACAGCATAGGGCCCCAGCATTTT; cdr3_aa: CASRSGQDSIGPQHF
cdr3_length: 15; d_call: TRBD1; j_call: TRBJ1-1; clone_size: once; v_call: TRBV7-2; cdr3_nt: TGTGCCAGCAGTCCCGGGACAGGGATGCGCACTGAAGCTTTCTTT; cdr3_aa: CASSPGTGMRTEAFF
cdr3_length: 15; d_call: TRBD1; j_call: TRBJ2-3; clone_size: once; v_call: TRBV19; cdr3_nt: TGTGCCAGTAGCGGGACAGGGGCTAGCACAGATACGCAGTATTTT; cdr3_aa: CASSGTGASTDTQYF
cdr3_length: 17; d_call: TRBD2; j_call: TRBJ2-3; clone_size: NA; v_call: TRBV9; cdr3_nt: TGTGCCAGCAGCGTCGACGGGACTAGCAGGTTCACAGATACGCAGTATTTT; cdr3_aa: CASSVDGTSRFTDTQYF
cdr3_length: 15; d_call: NA; j_call: TRBJ2-6; clone_size: NA; v_call: TRBV5-1; cdr3_nt: TGCGCCAGCAGCTTGGTTACAGCTGGGGCCAACGTCCTGACTTTC; cdr3_aa: CASSLVTAGANVLTF
cdr3_length: 13; d_call: TRBD1; j_call: TRBJ1-2; clone_size: NA; v_call: TRBV4-3; cdr3_nt: TGCGCCAGCAGCCAAGGGACAGGTGGTGGCTACACCTTC; cdr3_aa: CASSQGTGGGYTF
cdr3_length: 15; d_call: NA; j_call: TRBJ2-3; clone_size: NA; v_call: TRBV7-2; cdr3_nt: TGTGCCAGCAGCGAACGGAGAGGCCCCATGGATACGCAGTATTTT; cdr3_aa: CASSERRGPMDTQYF
cdr3_length: 15; d_call: TRBD2; j_call: TRBJ2-5; clone_size: once; v_call: TRBV6-2/TRBV6-3; cdr3_nt: TGTGCCAGCAGTTACTCGACTAGCTCCCTAGAGACCCAGTACTTC; cdr3_aa: CASSYSTSSLETQYF
cdr3_length: 14; d_call: TRBD1; j_call: TRBJ2-7; clone_size: NA; v_call: TRBV3-1/TRBV3-2; cdr3_nt: TGTGCCAGCAGCCATAGGGACAGGGGGCTCGAGCAGTACTTC; cdr3_aa: CASSHRDRGLEQYF
cdr3_length: 14; d_call: TRBD1; j_call: TRBJ2-5; clone_size: NA; v_call: TRBV10-3; cdr3_nt: TGTGCCATCAGGGGACAGCTAACCCAAGAGACCCAGTACTTC; cdr3_aa: CAIRGQLTQETQYF
cdr3_length: 16; d_call: TRBD1; j_call: TRBJ2-1; clone_size: NA; v_call: TRBV7-2; cdr3_nt: TGTGCCAGCAGCTTAGCAGGGGGCGGCTCCTACAATGAGCAGTTCTTC; cdr3_aa: CASSLAGGGSYNEQFF